The 32 T cell receptor beta chains below were found in one sample sequenced in a study of T cell changes during pregnancy in multiple sclerosis. Here immunoSEQ multiplex PCR was the method, and the copy in TCRdb shows in-frame clones only, minus some. The top ten hold 0.39% of the sample, which has approximately 50,000 clones, 80% to 95% seen once. The sample here was CD4+ T cells from peripheral blood mononuclear cells, taken after pregnancy. These receptors all come from a female donor with multiple sclerosis, enrolled in a pregnancy study.

The chain couples TRBV15 to TRBJ2-1, with TRBD1 as a possible D gene (7 bases). V was trimmed by 0 bases and J by 15 bases, leaving 18 bases between them. From germline, CDR1 is LNHNV and CDR2 YYDKDF (reference sequence). The CDR3 is 14 residues long. CDR3 protein: CATSRDRGTALAFF. The CDR3 DNA reads as TGTGCCACCAGCAGAGATCGGGGGACAGCCCTTGCGTTCTTC.

The CDR3 loop is CASSVGGSGESYNEQFF. DNA of the CDR3: TGTGCCAGCAGCGTAGGGGGTAGCGGGGAATCCTACAATGAGCAGTTCTTC. The chain carries TRBV9 and TRBJ2-1; TRBD2 agrees at 8 bases. Germline CDR1 is SGDLS and CDR2 is YYNGEE. CDR3 length: 17 amino acids. Germline trimming cut 0 bases from V and 1 base from J; bases unmatched to any gene: 6.

The V and J genes are TRBV7-9 and TRBJ2-7, with 11 bases fitting TRBD2. Per the germline V gene, CDR1 is SEHNR and CDR2 is FQNEAQ (reference sequence). V shed 5 bases, J shed 5 bases, and the junction held 5 bases outside the gene matches. The CDR3 sequence is 14 residues long. The CDR3 bases are TGTGCCAGCAGCATTAGCGGGAGGGCCCACGAGCAGTACTTC. Translated: CASSISGRAHEQYF.

This clone is a singleton in its sample. The chain couples TRBV2 to TRBJ1-1; 10 nucleotides align to TRBD1. Germline CDR1 and CDR2: SNHLY and FYNNEI. Unmatched junction bases numbered 2, after V lost 1 base and J lost 0 bases. This CDR3 is 16 amino acids long. The CDR3 is CASSEGQGAVNTEAFF. CDR3 nucleotide sequence: TGTGCCAGCAGTGAAGGACAGGGGGCTGTGAACACTGAAGCTTTCTTT.

This clone was counted a single time. The J gene is TRBJ1-5, the V gene TRBV7-9; D unresolved. Trimming pared 6 bases from V and 5 bases from J, leaving 14 bases between. Germline loops: CDR1 SEHNR, CDR2 FQNEAQ (reference sequence). The CDR3 loop spans 14 amino acids. CDR3 sequence reads: CASSLGVLDQPQHF. DNA for the CDR3: TGTGCCAGCAGTCTCGGGGTGTTAGATCAGCCCCAGCATTTT.

The CDR3 loop is CASSPPKGQGTYEQYF. CDR3 coding DNA: TGTGCCAGCTCACCACCGAAGGGACAGGGAACCTACGAGCAGTACTTC. V gene TRBV18 combines with J gene TRBJ2-7; 9 bases align to TRBD1. Germline V gene data show CDR1 as KGHSH and CDR2 as LQKENI. V was clipped by 0 bases and J by 2 bases; unmatched bases: 5. The CDR3 spans 16 residues.

The chain is built from TRBV4-1 and TRBJ1-1; D might be TRBD1 (6 bases). The length of the CDR3 is 19 residues. V lost 0 bases, J lost 3 bases, and 23 bases lay in between. From germline, CDR1 is MGHRA and CDR2 YSYEKL. CDR3 in DNA: TGCGCCAGCAGCCAAGAAAGGCTGAGCAGGGGCCCTCCCGACACTGAAGCTTTCTTT. Protein: CASSQERLSRGPPDTEAFF.

Concerning this clone: This sample includes further DNA sequences coding for the same CDR3. This chain joins TRBV5-1 and TRBJ2-2, with 9 positions matching TRBD1. The CDR3 consists of 16 residues. Trimming removed 4 bases from V and 0 bases from J; junction bases left unmatched: 4. Germline lookup yields CDR1 SGHRS and CDR2 YFSETQ. CDR3 protein: CASSPRQGANTGELFF. CDR3 DNA: TGCGCCAGCAGCCCTAGACAGGGGGCGAACACCGGGGAGCTGTTTTTT. The variable domain in full, with the rest retrieved from reference TRBV5-1 and TRBJ2-2, is KAGVTQTPRYLIKTRGQQVTLSCSPISGHRSVSWYQQTPGQGLQFLFEYFSETQRNKGNFPGRFSGRQFSNSRSEMNVSTLELGDSALYLCASSPRQGANTGELFFGEGSRLTVL.

The chain employs TRBV28 and TRBJ1-1; no clear D gene. Germline loops: CDR1 MDHEN, CDR2 SYDVKM. Trimming cost V 5 bases and J 12 bases, with 16 bases left between them. There are 12 residues in the CDR3. Here the CDR3 DNA reads TGTGCCAGCAGTGAGGGTGATCGGGGTACTTTCTTT. Its protein product is CASSEGDRGTFF.

V gene TRBV29-1 combines with J gene TRBJ2-1, with 9 bases lining up with TRBD2. The CDR3 sequence is 17 residues long. Germline CDR1 and CDR2: SQVTM and ANQGSEA. The V gene end was trimmed by 4 bases and the J gene end by 2 bases; junction bases not matched to a gene: 12. In nucleotides, the CDR3 is TGCAGCGTTGCCGGGGGAGCGGGAGGTAATACCTACAATGAGCAGTTCTTC. Translated, it gives CSVAGGAGGNTYNEQFF.

This sequence joins TRBV13 and TRBJ2-3; possibly TRBD2 for D (5 bases). V was clipped by 6 bases and J by 4 bases, with 11 bases between them. Germline CDR1 and CDR2: PRHDT and FYEKMQ (reference sequence). This CDR3 spans 13 amino acids. In DNA, the CDR3 is TGTGCCAGCAGTCCTCGGCGGGCAGATACGCAGTATTTT. This sequence encodes CASSPRRADTQYF.

This clone showed up just a few times. This rearrangement joins TRBV18 to TRBJ1-1; tentatively, D is TRBD1 (5 bases). Germline CDR1 is KGHSH and CDR2 is LQKENI. The CDR3 is 12 residues long. The CDR3, as DNA: TGTGCGTCGGGGGGTATGAACACTGAAGCTTTCTTT. It translates to CASGGMNTEAFF.

This clone has just one count. This chain connects TRBV5-4 to TRBJ2-3; 7 bases are a match to TRBD2. The V gene's germline CDR1 is SGHNT and CDR2 YYREEE (reference sequence). This CDR3 region has 15 residues. After removal of 5 bases from V and 2 bases from J, the junction contained 8 bases not matched to a gene. CDR3 DNA sequence: TGTGCCAGCAGACCCGGGACTAACCCCACAGATACGCAGTATTTT. Translating it yields CASRPGTNPTDTQYF.

The rearrangement uses TRBV5-1 and TRBJ2-3; D is undetermined. Germline V gene sequence: CDR1 SGHRS, CDR2 YFSETQ. The V end was cut by 5 bases, the J end by 7 bases, with 14 bases between. This CDR3 has 13 residues. The CDR3 DNA follows: TGCGCCAGCAGGTCGGTTCGGTTTCATACGCAGTATTTT. It specifies CASRSVRFHTQYF. Drawing the rest from reference TRBV5-1 and TRBJ2-3, the complete variable domain is KAGVTQTPRYLIKTRGQQVTLSCSPISGHRSVSWYQQTPGQGLQFLFEYFSETQRNKGNFPGRFSGRQFSNSRSEMNVSTLELGDSALYLCASRSVRFHTQYFGPGTRLTVL.

This clone appeared a few times. V and J are TRBV11-3 and TRBJ2-1; no reliable D call. The CDR3 is 13 amino acids. V gave up 0 bases and J gave up 10 bases, with 10 bases separating them. Germline values: CDR1 SGHNT, CDR2 YENEEA. CDR3 loop: CASSLDRTEEQFF. The DNA of the CDR3 is TGTGCCAGCAGCTTAGATCGTACAGAAGAGCAGTTCTTC.

The chain links TRBV11-2 to TRBJ2-5, with 7 bases matching TRBD1. The germline V gene has CDR1 SGHAT and CDR2 FQNNGV. The CDR3 is 13 amino acids. With 4 bases clipped from V and 8 bases from J, the junction kept 7 bases outside the gene matches. CDR3 DNA sequence: TGTGCCAGCAGCTCCACAGGGGAGAGTACCCAGTACTTC. It yields the protein CASSSTGESTQYF.

The chain joins TRBV9 to TRBJ2-2; D is uncertain. Germline V CDR1 and CDR2: SGDLS, YYNGEE. The CDR3 length is 16 residues. Trimming pared 0 bases from V and 6 bases from J, leaving 15 bases between. CDR3 region: CASSVDSPRGSGELFF. The CDR3 nucleotides are TGTGCCAGCAGCGTAGACTCCCCTCGAGGCTCCGGGGAGCTGTTTTTT. Full variable domain (outside the CDR3, taken from reference TRBV9 and TRBJ2-2): DSGVTQTPKHLITATGQRVTLRCSPRSGDLSVYWYQQSLDQGLQFLIQYYNGEERAKGNILERFSAQQFPDLHSELNLSSLELGDSALYFCASSVDSPRGSGELFFGEGSRLTVL.

CDR3 in DNA: TGTGCCAGCAGGCGAGATACAGGGGGTAATCAGCCCCAGCATTTT. This translates into CASRRDTGGNQPQHF. This chain links TRBV2 with TRBJ1-5, with 8 nucleotides matching TRBD1. CDR1 and CDR2 from the germline V gene are SNHLY and FYNNEI. The V gene end was trimmed by 6 bases and the J gene end by 4 bases; junction bases not matched to a gene: 8. The CDR3 runs to 15 residues. The full variable domain, rest sourced from reference TRBV2 and TRBJ1-5, is EPEVTQTPSHQVTQMGQEVILRCVPISNHLYFYWYRQILGQKVEFLVSFYNNEISEKSEIFDDQFSVERPDGSNFTLKIRSTKLEDSAMYFCASRRDTGGNQPQHFGDGTRLSIL.

CDR3 amino acids: CASRTPKGDTQYF. CDR3 nucleotide sequence: TGTGCCAGTAGGACACCAAAGGGGGATACGCAGTATTTT. The chain links TRBV19 to TRBJ2-3, with D perhaps TRBD1 (5 bases). This CDR3 is built from 13 residues. The V gene lost 6 bases and the J gene lost 6 bases, with 13 bases spanning the gap. Germline CDR1 reads LNHDA; CDR2 reads SQIVND (reference sequence).

CDR3 sequence reads: CASSGSGTGGQEQYF. The CDR3 region has the DNA TGTGCCAGCAGCGGCTCCGGGACAGGGGGCCAAGAGCAGTACTTC. This chain connects TRBV9 to TRBJ2-7; 12 positions agree with TRBD1. Germline V lookup: CDR1 SGDLS, CDR2 YYNGEE. The CDR3 totals 15 residues. Trimming removed 3 bases from V and 7 bases from J; junction bases left unmatched: 8.

J is TRBJ2-2 and V is TRBV5-4, with TRBD2 identical over 9 bases. The CDR3 is 20 residues long. Germline V gene data show CDR1 as SGHNT and CDR2 as YYREEE (reference sequence). Trimming took 0 bases from V and 2 from J; bases not matched to a gene: 14. The CDR3 here is CASSLAKAGGTKLNTGELFF. The CDR3 nucleotides read TGTGCCAGCAGCTTGGCCAAGGCGGGAGGGACAAAGTTAAACACCGGGGAGCTGTTTTTT.

V is TRBV5-4 and J is TRBJ1-1; possible D gene TRBD1, 6 bases. V lost 6 bases to trimming and J lost 1 base, with 13 bases between them. Germline values: CDR1 SGHNT, CDR2 YYREEE (reference sequence). The CDR3 extends over 14 amino acids. The CDR3, as DNA: TGTGCCAGCACGAAGGGGGTGCAGAACACTGAAGCTTTCTTT. Translated, it gives CASTKGVQNTEAFF.

This sequence joins TRBV5-6 and TRBJ2-4; possible D gene TRBD2, 5 bases. V lost 4 bases, J lost 0 bases, and 23 bases lay in between. This CDR3 has 19 residues. Germline CDR1 SGHDT, CDR2 YYEEEE. CDR3 region: CASSRNRRTLILAKNIQYF. In nucleotides, the CDR3 is TGTGCCAGCAGCCGTAACAGACGGACTTTAATTCTAGCCAAAAACATTCAGTACTTC.

The genes are TRBV7-2 and TRBJ2-7; TRBD2 matches 7 bases. V lost 0 bases and J lost 2; bases outside the gene matches: 10. The CDR3 runs 17 residues. Germline CDR1 and CDR2: SGHTA and FQGNSA. This CDR3 is CASSLASLAVGPYEQYF. The CDR3, as DNA: TGTGCCAGCAGCTTAGCCTCCCTAGCGGTGGGACCCTACGAGCAGTACTTC.

The chain is built from TRBV5-1 and TRBJ1-1, with D tentatively TRBD1 (5 bases). In germline, CDR1 is SGHRS, CDR2 YFSETQ. This CDR3 has 18 amino acids. V was trimmed by 0 bases and J by 0 bases, leaving 18 bases between them. This CDR3 is CASSLGAVAGPLNTEAFF. The CDR3 coding sequence is TGCGCCAGCAGCTTGGGGGCCGTGGCAGGGCCTTTGAACACTGAAGCTTTCTTT.

The chain links TRBV7-9 to TRBJ1-1; 8 bases map to TRBD1. The CDR3 runs 13 residues. The V gene end was trimmed by 6 bases and the J gene end by 12 bases; junction bases not matched to a gene: 12. CDR1 and CDR2 (germline): SEHNR, FQNEAQ (reference sequence). Here the CDR3 DNA reads TGTGCCAGCAGTCTAACAGGGGGGTATAGGACTTTCTTT. It codes for CASSLTGGYRTFF.

This CDR3 reads CASSLGLAGTKVGYEQYF. CDR3 in DNA: TGCGCCAGCAGCTTGGGACTAGCGGGGACTAAAGTTGGCTACGAGCAGTACTTC. The chain couples TRBV5-1 to TRBJ2-7, with 11 bases fitting TRBD2. The CDR3 consists of 18 residues. CDR1 is SGHRS and CDR2 is YFSETQ in the germline V gene. V trimming: 0 bases; J trimming: 3 bases; junction bases outside the gene matches: 11.

The chain combines TRBV19 with TRBJ1-1, with D possibly being TRBD1 (5 bases). The V gene's germline CDR1 is LNHDA and CDR2 SQIVND (reference sequence). V lost 4 bases, J lost 6 bases, and 15 bases lay in between. The CDR3 totals 14 residues. In nucleotides, the CDR3 is TGTGCCAGTAGTACCGACAGTAAACGCTCTGAAGCTTTCTTT. Its protein product is CASSTDSKRSEAFF.

The V call is TRBV2, the J call TRBJ2-1; 10 bases map to TRBD2. There are 15 residues in the CDR3. Germline V gene data show CDR1 as SNHLY and CDR2 as FYNNEI. Unmatched junction bases numbered 8, after V lost 6 bases and J lost 6 bases. DNA for the CDR3: TGTGCCAGCAGATCAGGGGGACTAGCGACCAATGAGCAGTTCTTC. Translated, it gives CASRSGGLATNEQFF.

This sequence joins TRBV6-6 and TRBJ2-7; 10 bases agree with TRBD1. The CDR3 consists of 15 residues. CDR1 is MNHNY, CDR2 SVGAGI, per germline (reference sequence). Trimming removed 4 bases from V and 5 bases from J; junction bases left unmatched: 8. The CDR3 nucleotides are TGTGCCAGCAGTTTCTCGGACAGGGGGGCCGACGAGCAGTACTTC. Protein product: CASSFSDRGADEQYF.

The chain combines TRBV18 with TRBJ1-5; D remains unclear. CDR3 length: 14 residues. V lost 6 bases and J lost 7, with 16 bases in between. Germline V gives CDR1 KGHSH, CDR2 LQKENI. The CDR3 DNA sequence: TGTGCCAGCTCTCTTGGGAGGGTTGGGCAGCCCCAGCATTTT. This encodes CASSLGRVGQPQHF.

The chain has TRBV7-9 and TRBJ1-1; TRBD1 matches 7 bases. In germline, CDR1 is SEHNR, CDR2 FQNEAQ (reference sequence). With 1 base clipped from V and 4 bases from J, the junction kept 6 bases outside the gene matches. The CDR3 consists of 15 residues. The CDR3 region has the DNA TGTGCCAGCAGCTTAGTAACAGGGGTTGGCACTGAAGCTTTCTTT. Encoded protein: CASSLVTGVGTEAFF. Drawing the rest from reference TRBV7-9 and TRBJ1-1, the complete variable domain is DTGVSQNPRHKITKRGQNVTFRCDPISEHNRLYWYRQTLGQGPEFLTYFQNEAQLEKSRLLSDRFSAERPKGSFSTLEIQRTEQGDSAMYLCASSLVTGVGTEAFFGQGTRLTVV.